This is a list of T cell receptor beta chains from one sample in a study of blood T cell repertoires in COVID-19. The method was immunoSEQ multiplex PCR; TCRdb's version includes in-frame clones alone and lacks a portion of them. The sample contains about 280,000 clones, approximately 85% of which appear only once. The sequenced material came from peripheral blood. Source of these receptors: a human donor in a cohort sampled during active COVID-19. CDR3s include the opening cysteine and the closing phenylalanine or tryptophan. Fields, in order: V gene, D gene, clone size, CDR3 length, J gene, CDR3 protein, CDR3 DNA. A D gene is named only where the DNA matches it firmly. Part of the rows lack a size; the others show once, few, many or a class for expanded clones.

v_gene: TRBV7-9
d_gene: -
abundance: few
len: 15
j_gene: TRBJ1-3
CDR3aa: CASSWPGGSEDTIYF
CDR3nt: TGTGCCAGCAGCTGGCCCGGGGGGTCCGAAGACACCATATATTTT

v_gene: TRBV6-1
d_gene: -
abundance: few
len: 15
j_gene: TRBJ2-1
CDR3aa: CASSESVRVYNEQFF
CDR3nt: TGTGCCAGCAGTGAGTCGGTTCGAGTGTACAATGAGCAGTTCTTC

v_gene: TRBV28
d_gene: -
abundance: -
len: 13
j_gene: TRBJ1-1
CDR3aa: CASSSQWNTEAFF
CDR3nt: TGTGCCAGCAGTTCACAGTGGAACACTGAAGCTTTCTTT

v_gene: TRBV18
d_gene: -
abundance: -
len: 12
j_gene: TRBJ2-1
CDR3aa: CASSLSNNEQFF
CDR3nt: TGTGCCAGCTCGCTCAGTAACAATGAGCAGTTCTTC

v_gene: TRBV20-1
d_gene: -
abundance: -
len: 15
j_gene: TRBJ2-3
CDR3aa: CSASGYGSDADTQYF
CDR3nt: TGCAGTGCTAGTGGATACGGGAGTGACGCAGATACGCAGTATTTT

v_gene: TRBV24-1
d_gene: TRBD2
abundance: -
len: 11
j_gene: TRBJ2-1
CDR3aa: CATSDGLALFF
CDR3nt: TGTGCCACCAGTGATGGACTAGCTCTGTTCTTC

v_gene: TRBV20-1
d_gene: -
abundance: -
len: 11
j_gene: TRBJ1-2
CDR3aa: CSARDRLGYTF
CDR3nt: TGCAGTGCTAGAGATCGACTGGGCTACACCTTC

v_gene: TRBV7-2
d_gene: -
abundance: once
len: 14
j_gene: TRBJ2-5
CDR3aa: CASSFYGIQETQYF
CDR3nt: TGTGCCAGCAGCTTCTACGGGATCCAAGAGACCCAGTACTTC

v_gene: TRBV27
d_gene: TRBD1
abundance: -
len: 15
j_gene: TRBJ2-7
CDR3aa: CASSLHATGLREQYF
CDR3nt: TGTGCCAGCAGTTTACATGCGACAGGGCTTCGGGAGCAGTACTTC

v_gene: TRBV5-1
d_gene: TRBD1
abundance: once
len: 16
j_gene: TRBJ1-6
CDR3aa: CASSWSGTGDNSPLHF
CDR3nt: TGCGCCAGCAGCTGGTCCGGGACAGGGGACAATTCACCCCTCCACTTT

v_gene: TRBV11-1
d_gene: -
abundance: few
len: 15
j_gene: TRBJ2-1
CDR3aa: CASSLAQGIYNEQFF
CDR3nt: TGTGCCAGCAGCTTGGCGCAGGGCATATACAATGAGCAGTTCTTC

v_gene: TRBV18
d_gene: -
abundance: few
len: 13
j_gene: TRBJ2-7
CDR3aa: CASSRGQDYEQYF
CDR3nt: TGTGCCAGCTCACGTGGGCAAGATTACGAGCAGTACTTC

v_gene: TRBV28
d_gene: TRBD1
abundance: once
len: 14
j_gene: TRBJ2-5
CDR3aa: CASSSIGQEETQYF
CDR3nt: TGTGCCAGCAGCTCCATTGGACAGGAGGAGACCCAGTACTTC

v_gene: TRBV27
d_gene: TRBD1
abundance: -
len: 13
j_gene: TRBJ1-2
CDR3aa: CASWDRINYGYTF
CDR3nt: TGTGCCAGTTGGGACAGAATTAACTATGGCTACACCTTC

v_gene: TRBV2
d_gene: -
abundance: few
len: 14
j_gene: TRBJ1-4
CDR3aa: CASSRQFRREKLFF
CDR3nt: TGTGCCAGCAGTAGACAGTTCCGGCGGGAAAAACTGTTTTTT

v_gene: TRBV10-3
d_gene: -
abundance: -
len: 12
j_gene: TRBJ2-5
CDR3aa: CATATGQETQYF
CDR3nt: TGTGCCACCGCGACAGGTCAAGAGACCCAGTACTTC

v_gene: TRBV7-2
d_gene: TRBD2
abundance: -
len: 16
j_gene: TRBJ2-2
CDR3aa: CASSLAGGRITGELFF
CDR3nt: TGTGCCAGCAGCTTAGCGGGCGGGAGGATCACCGGGGAGCTGTTTTTT

v_gene: TRBV9
d_gene: TRBD1
abundance: -
len: 15
j_gene: TRBJ1-4
CDR3aa: CASSATGTGGEKLFF
CDR3nt: TGTGCCAGCAGCGCTACCGGGACAGGGGGGGAAAAACTGTTTTTT

v_gene: TRBV19
d_gene: -
abundance: -
len: 14
j_gene: TRBJ2-1
CDR3aa: CASAGRSGYNEQFF
CDR3nt: TGTGCCAGCGCGGGGCGGTCCGGGTACAATGAGCAGTTCTTC

v_gene: TRBV6-5
d_gene: TRBD1
abundance: -
len: 15
j_gene: TRBJ1-1
CDR3aa: CASRPGTGGSGGAFF
CDR3nt: TGTGCCAGCAGACCGGGGACAGGGGGAAGTGGCGGGGCTTTCTTT

v_gene: TRBV5-1
d_gene: -
abundance: -
len: 14
j_gene: TRBJ2-3
CDR3aa: CASSLSGSTDTQYF
CDR3nt: TGCGCCAGCAGCTTGAGCGGTAGCACAGATACGCAGTATTTT

v_gene: TRBV19
d_gene: TRBD2
abundance: -
len: 16
j_gene: TRBJ2-3
CDR3aa: CASSPRLAYVTDTQYF
CDR3nt: TGTGCCAGTAGTCCCCGACTAGCGTATGTCACAGATACGCAGTATTTT

v_gene: TRBV7-2
d_gene: -
abundance: -
len: 13
j_gene: TRBJ2-5
CDR3aa: CASSETLGETQYF
CDR3nt: TGTGCCAGCAGCGAGACTCTCGGAGAGACCCAGTACTTC

v_gene: TRBV15
d_gene: TRBD1
abundance: -
len: 15
j_gene: TRBJ2-1
CDR3aa: CATSRGQGGHNEQFF
CDR3nt: TGTGCCACCAGCAGAGGACAGGGTGGCCACAATGAGCAGTTCTTC

v_gene: TRBV9
d_gene: -
abundance: -
len: 15
j_gene: TRBJ2-2
CDR3aa: CASSPIEGGRGELFF
CDR3nt: TGTGCCAGCAGCCCAATAGAGGGCGGCCGAGGGGAGCTGTTTTTT

v_gene: TRBV19
d_gene: -
abundance: -
len: 15
j_gene: TRBJ2-7
CDR3aa: CASSGRAQGFSEQYF
CDR3nt: TGTGCCAGTAGTGGGCGGGCTCAAGGTTTTTCCGAGCAGTACTTC

v_gene: TRBV5-6
d_gene: TRBD1
abundance: -
len: 15
j_gene: TRBJ1-6
CDR3aa: CASSRGTADNSPLHF
CDR3nt: TGTGCCAGCAGCCGCGGGACAGCTGATAATTCACCCCTCCACTTT

v_gene: TRBV29-1
d_gene: -
abundance: -
len: 17
j_gene: TRBJ2-1
CDR3aa: CSVEILQGTSRGDEQFF
CDR3nt: TGCAGCGTTGAAATACTACAGGGGACTAGTCGGGGAGATGAGCAGTTCTTC

v_gene: TRBV4-3
d_gene: TRBD1
abundance: -
len: 12
j_gene: TRBJ1-2
CDR3aa: CANWDRGHGYTF
CDR3nt: TGCGCCAATTGGGACAGGGGGCATGGCTACACCTTC